The entry that follows covers one TCR beta chain sequence. The sample comes from a study of blood T cell repertoires in COVID-19. For the study at large: Material from acute and convalescent COVID-19 was sourced from the United States, Italy and Spain. T cells, B-cell-depleted T cells, or PBMCs supplied cDNA or gDNA.

In the original processing: Reference gene primer amplification in the assay estimated nucleated cell counts. Data came from immunoSEQ multiplex PCR; TCRdb stores just in-frame clones and leaves some out. V and J calls and clone size are those listed in that table; D and trimming were worked out from the DNA. This table has a few hundred thousand clones, roughly 85% appearing once. The CDR3 covers 13 residues. The V end lost 1 base, the J end lost 2 bases, and 5 bases lay between the germline ends. The germline V gene has CDR1 SEHNR and CDR2 FQNEAQ (reference sequence). The sequenced sample was PBMCs or T cells enriched from blood (not recorded which). The TCR comes from a man aged 25 to 45 who had recovered from COVID-19. The chain is built from TRBV7-9 and TRBJ1-1; D is uncertain. CDR3: CASSLGANTEAFF. The DNA for the CDR3 is TGTGCCAGCAGCTTAGGAGCTAACACTGAAGCTTTCTTT.